The 24 T cell receptor beta chains presented below share a single source sample, sequenced in a study of cytomegalovirus exposure and HLA in healthy donors. The PCR had 60 Vbeta and 13 Jbeta primers. Data came from immunoSEQ multiplex PCR; TCRdb stores just in-frame clones and leaves some out. The sample spans 40,000 or so clones; the ten largest clones claim 7% to 8.5%. Material for sequencing was PBMCs. The receptors originated from a male donor in good health and CMV-seronegative.

The gene calls are TRBV27 and TRBJ2-1; 8 nucleotides line up with TRBD2. CDR3 length: 12 amino acids. Looked up from germline, CDR1 is MNHEY and CDR2 is SMNVEV (reference sequence). After removal of 8 bases from V and 10 bases from J, the junction contained 7 bases not matched to a gene. The CDR3 sequence is CASGTSSGEQFF. The DNA of the CDR3 is TGTGCCAGCGGTACCTCTAGCGGGGAGCAGTTCTTC.

The V and J genes are TRBV18 and TRBJ1-1, with D tentatively TRBD1 (5 bases). CDR3 length: 13 amino acids. The germline CDR1 and CDR2 sequences are KGHSH and LQKENI. Trimming left V 5 bases short and J 1 base short, with 8 bases between. The CDR3 here is CASSIGQNTEAFF. CDR3 bases: TGTGCCAGCTCAATTGGACAGAACACTGAAGCTTTCTTT.

The chain recombines TRBV10-2 with TRBJ1-5, with TRBD1 identical over 7 bases. Germline V CDR1 and CDR2: WSHSY, SAAADI. The CDR3 contains 13 residues. V dropped 10 bases and J dropped 6; count of bases not matched to a gene: 9. The CDR3 DNA reads TGCGCCACCGAGACAGGGACGGGTCAGCCCCAGCATTTT. This encodes CATETGTGQPQHF.

V gene TRBV28 combines with J gene TRBJ2-3; D gene ambiguous. Germline values: CDR1 MDHEN, CDR2 SYDVKM. The CDR3 has 13 residues. V lost 5 bases and J lost 3, with 9 bases in between. The CDR3 is CASSPPLTDTQYF. CDR3 nucleotides: TGTGCCAGCAGTCCCCCGTTGACAGATACGCAGTATTTT. Together with reference TRBV28 and TRBJ2-3, the CDR3 gives the full variable domain: DVKVTQSSRYLVKRTGEKVFLECVQDMDHENMFWYRQDPGLGLRLIYFSYDVKMKEKGDIPEGYSVSREKKERFSLILESASTNQTSMYLCASSPPLTDTQYFGPGTRLTVL.

This chain joins TRBV27 and TRBJ2-7; 9 bases are a match to TRBD2. CDR3 length: 14 residues. V dropped 3 bases and J dropped 2; count of bases not matched to a gene: 2. Germline V lookup: CDR1 MNHEY, CDR2 SMNVEV (reference sequence). The DNA for the CDR3 is TGTGCCAGCAGTTTCGCGGGGGGGACCTACGAGCAGTACTTC. Translating it yields CASSFAGGTYEQYF.

V and J are TRBV15 and TRBJ2-7; 10 nucleotides align to TRBD2. CDR3 length equals 13 residues. The germline V gene encodes CDR1 LNHNV and CDR2 YYDKDF (reference sequence). V lost 0 bases and J lost 11; bases outside the gene matches: 4. The CDR3, as DNA: TGTGCCACCAGCAGAGAGGGTAGCGGGAGGAAGTACTTC. Translating it yields CATSREGSGRKYF.

The chain has TRBV7-7 and TRBJ2-1; TRBD2 matches at 7 bases. Germline V gives CDR1 SSHAT, CDR2 FNYEAQ (reference sequence). CDR3 size: 16 residues. With V trimmed by 3 bases and J by 2 bases, 7 bases remained unmatched. Here the CDR3 reads CASSFSGGSTYNEQFF. CDR3 DNA: TGTGCCAGCAGCTTCTCGGGCGGGAGCACCTACAATGAGCAGTTCTTC.

The V call is TRBV19, the J call TRBJ1-2, with 10 bases fitting TRBD1. CDR1 and CDR2 (germline): LNHDA, SQIVND (reference sequence). The V gene end was trimmed by 5 bases and the J gene end by 7 bases; junction bases not matched to a gene: 4. The CDR3 has 13 amino acids. The CDR3, as DNA: TGTGCCAGTAGTCACGGGACAGGGGCTGGCTACACCTTC. The encoded protein is CASSHGTGAGYTF.

The chain carries TRBV5-4 and TRBJ2-2; tentatively, D is TRBD1 (6 bases). Germline loops: CDR1 SGHNT, CDR2 YYREEE (reference sequence). Trimming removed 4 bases from V and 6 bases from J, with 19 bases in between. The CDR3 runs 16 residues. In nucleotides, the CDR3 is TGTGCCAGCAGCAGGGGCCTTAGCAAGGGGGCCGGGGAGCTGTTTTTT. It encodes CASSRGLSKGAGELFF.

The chain recombines TRBV28 with TRBJ1-5, with D uncertain. The CDR3 extends over 15 amino acids. CDR1 MDHEN and CDR2 SYDVKM come from the germline V gene. The V gene lost 6 bases and the J gene lost 6 bases, with 18 bases spanning the gap. The CDR3 protein is CASRSRNSNGQPQHF. In DNA, the CDR3 is TGTGCCAGCAGATCACGGAATAGCAACGGTCAGCCCCAGCATTTT.

The V gene is TRBV18, the J gene TRBJ2-2; TRBD2 matches at 10 bases. J gave up 1 base and V 3 bases, and 2 bases lay outside the gene matches. This CDR3 contains 16 residues. Germline lookup yields CDR1 KGHSH and CDR2 LQKENI. The CDR3 is CASSPGLAVNTGELFF. The CDR3 nucleotides are TGTGCCAGCTCACCTGGACTAGCGGTGAACACCGGGGAGCTGTTTTTT. Based on the CDR3 plus reference TRBV18 and TRBJ2-2, the full variable domain is NAGVMQNPRHLVRRRGQEARLRCSPMKGHSHVYWYRQLPEEGLKFMVYLQKENIIDESGMPKERFSAEFPKEGPSILRIQQVVRGDSAAYFCASSPGLAVNTGELFFGEGSRLTVL.

This CDR3 is CASWGLAISYEQYF. In nucleotides, the CDR3 is TGTGCCAGCTGGGGACTAGCTATCTCCTACGAGCAGTACTTC. V usage is TRBV2 and J usage is TRBJ2-7; TRBD2 matches at 9 bases. CDR1 is SNHLY and CDR2 is FYNNEI in the germline V gene. The CDR3 totals 14 residues. J was trimmed by 0 bases and V by 8 bases; bases with no gene match: 5. Together with reference TRBV2 and TRBJ2-7, the CDR3 gives the full variable domain: EPEVTQTPSHQVTQMGQEVILRCVPISNHLYFYWYRQILGQKVEFLVSFYNNEISEKSEIFDDQFSVERPDGSNFTLKIRSTKLEDSAMYFCASWGLAISYEQYFGPGTRLTVT.

The rearrangement uses TRBV5-1 and TRBJ2-3; the D gene is possibly TRBD1 (5 bases). Trimming took off 0 bases at V and 5 bases at J, with 13 bases between the two ends. CDR1 is SGHRS and CDR2 is YFSETQ in the germline V gene. This CDR3 is built from 15 residues. Written as DNA, the CDR3 is TGCGCCAGCAGCTTGGAGGGGCAGGGCATAGATACGCAGTATTTT. Protein sequence: CASSLEGQGIDTQYF.

The V and J genes are TRBV5-4 and TRBJ2-7; 12 nucleotides agree with TRBD2. The V segment lost 3 bases and the J segment 7 bases; nucleotides outside the gene matches: 14. Germline CDR1 reads SGHNT; CDR2 reads YYREEE (reference sequence). The CDR3 runs to 17 residues. This chain's CDR3 is CASSSGLTSGSSVEQYF. CDR3 coding DNA: TGTGCCAGCAGCTCGGGCTTGACTAGCGGGAGTTCAGTAGAGCAGTACTTC.

This chain uses TRBV5-1 with TRBJ2-2; TRBD2 agrees at 7 bases. From germline, CDR1 is SGHRS and CDR2 YFSETQ. The CDR3 is made up of 16 amino acids. V was clipped by 3 bases and J by 6 bases; unmatched bases: 11. The CDR3 region is CASSSGSGNLAGELFF. CDR3 bases: TGCGCCAGCAGCTCGGGCAGCGGGAACCTTGCCGGGGAGCTGTTTTTT. The full variable domain, its missing parts supplied by reference TRBV5-1 and TRBJ2-2, is KAGVTQTPRYLIKTRGQQVTLSCSPISGHRSVSWYQQTPGQGLQFLFEYFSETQRNKGNFPGRFSGRQFSNSRSEMNVSTLELGDSALYLCASSSGSGNLAGELFFGEGSRLTVL.

The chain couples TRBV6-1 to TRBJ1-5; D is unclear. Germline values: CDR1 MNHNS, CDR2 SASEGT. The V and J ends lost 2 bases and 2 bases respectively, with 10 bases between them. The CDR3 is 15 residues long. Here the CDR3 reads CASSEHVRGNQPQHF. For the CDR3, the DNA is TGTGCCAGCAGTGAACACGTCCGGGGCAATCAGCCCCAGCATTTT.

Measured by frequency, this clone is medium-sized (0.01 to 0.1%). This chain links TRBV6-6 with TRBJ2-3, with 7 bases lining up with TRBD2. The CDR3 is 12 residues long. Germline CDR1 is MNHNY and CDR2 is SVGAGI (reference sequence). V dropped 6 bases and J dropped 9; count of bases not matched to a gene: 6. The CDR3, as DNA: TGTGCCAGCAGCCCCGACGGGGGGACGCAGTATTTT. Translated, it gives CASSPDGGTQYF.

This chain links TRBV7-8 with TRBJ2-6; tentative D call: TRBD1 (5 bases). V gave up 9 bases and J gave up 4 bases, with 16 bases separating them. The CDR3 covers 15 residues. The germline gives CDR1 SGHVS, CDR2 FQNEAQ. Here the CDR3 reads CASRQQVGGANVLTF. CDR3 in DNA: TGTGCCAGTAGACAACAGGTTGGGGGGGCCAACGTCCTGACTTTC.

CDR3 nucleotide sequence: TGTGCCACCAGGGTAGACACCTCTGGGGCCAACGTCCTGACTTTC. Residues: CATRVDTSGANVLTF. The rearrangement joins TRBV6-6 to TRBJ2-6, with D possibly TRBD1 on 5 matching bases. Trimming took off 10 bases at V and 0 bases at J, with 13 bases between the two ends. Germline lookup yields CDR1 MNHNY and CDR2 SVGAGI (reference sequence). This CDR3 region has 15 residues.

V and J are TRBV6-1 and TRBJ1-5; maybe TRBD1 (6 bases). V was clipped by 5 bases and J by 5 bases, with 13 bases between them. The CDR3 runs to 14 residues. Germline loops: CDR1 MNHNS, CDR2 SASEGT. The CDR3 DNA follows: TGTGCCAGCAGTCCTACAGGGTCCGATCAGCCCCAGCATTTT. Its translation is CASSPTGSDQPQHF.

The chain links TRBV4-2 to TRBJ2-7; 10 bases agree with TRBD2. Germline CDR1 and CDR2: LGHNA and YNFKEQ. CDR3 length: 16 residues. J gave up 0 bases and V 0 bases, and 2 bases lay outside the gene matches. The CDR3 region has the DNA TGTGCCAGCAGCCAAGATAGCGGGAGGATCTCCTACGAGCAGTACTTC. Translated, it gives CASSQDSGRISYEQYF.

This chain uses TRBV10-3 with TRBJ2-1; a possible D gene is TRBD2 (5 bases). V was trimmed by 11 bases and J by 5 bases, leaving 10 bases between them. CDR3 size: 11 residues. Germline CDR1 ENHRY, CDR2 SYGVKD. The CDR3 loop reads CAAGNDNEQFF. CDR3 bases: TGTGCCGCCGGGAACGACAATGAGCAGTTCTTC.

This sequence joins TRBV5-1 and TRBJ2-1; D gene uncertain. V was pared by 0 bases and J by 6 bases, with 4 bases between. CDR3 length: 12 residues. CDR1 is SGHRS and CDR2 is YFSETQ in the germline V gene. CDR3 region: CASSLELNEQFF. The CDR3 nucleotides are TGCGCCAGCAGCTTGGAACTCAATGAGCAGTTCTTC.

The chain uses TRBV19 and TRBJ1-5, with 7 bases fitting TRBD1. J gave up 7 bases and V 9 bases, and 12 bases lay outside the gene matches. The CDR3 consists of 14 residues. Germline V CDR1 and CDR2: LNHDA, SQIVND (reference sequence). The CDR3 here is CASTLRQGEQPQHF. The CDR3 DNA reads TGTGCCAGCACTCTTCGACAGGGTGAACAGCCCCAGCATTTT.